This is a list of T cell receptor beta chains from one sample in a study of cytomegalovirus exposure and HLA in healthy donors. The method was immunoSEQ multiplex PCR; TCRdb's version includes in-frame clones alone and lacks a portion of them. The table includes about 140,000 clones, approximately 80% detected once. Sequencing was done on a sample of PBMCs. These receptors came from a man in his forties or fifties in good health and CMV-seronegative. The CDR3 runs from the conserved cysteine through the conserved F or W. A D gene is named only where the DNA matches it firmly. Expanded clones are given a class, and other clones once, few, many or no size at all.

NA,TRBD2,TRBV5-6,TRBJ2-7,CASSSGLAGGSYEQCF,TGTGCCAGCAGCTCCGGACTAGCGGGAGGTTCCTACGAGCAGTGCTTC
NA,TRBD2,TRBV5-4,TRBJ2-1,CASSFQLAGGQENEQFF,TGTGCCAGCAGCTTTCAACTAGCGGGGGGTCAAGAAAATGAGCAGTTCTTC
NA,NA,TRBV19,TRBJ1-1,CASSTGTPVGAFF,TGTGCCAGTAGTACGGGGACACCTGTGGGGGCTTTCTTT
NA,NA,TRBV7-2,TRBJ1-2,CASSFYQYGYTF,TGTGCCAGCAGCTTTTACCAGTATGGCTACACCTTC
NA,NA,TRBV5-8,TRBJ2-7,CASSLDRVPYEQYF,TGTGCCAGCAGCTTGGACAGGGTCCCCTACGAGCAGTACTTC
NA,TRBD1,TRBV25-1,TRBJ2-3,CASSEGTVISTDTQYF,TGTGCCAGCAGTGAGGGGACAGTTATTAGCACAGATACGCAGTATTTT
NA,NA,TRBV5-1,TRBJ2-3,CASSEQGTDTQYF,TGCGCCAGCAGCGAACAGGGCACAGATACGCAGTATTTT
NA,TRBD2,TRBV9,TRBJ2-4,CASSPRGGTNIQYF,TGTGCCAGCAGCCCTCGGGGGGGAACAAACATTCAGTACTTC
once,TRBD2,TRBV7-6,TRBJ2-1,CASSLAGLAGGQFF,TGTGCCAGCAGCTTAGCCGGACTAGCGGGAGGCCAGTTCTTC
NA,NA,TRBV12-5,TRBJ1-3,CASGLVYTGSGGNTIYF,TGTGCTAGTGGTTTGGTCTATACAGGGTCAGGTGGAAACACCATATATTTT
NA,TRBD2,TRBV28,TRBJ2-2,CALSGGPTGELFF,TGTGCCCTGAGCGGGGGGCCCACCGGGGAGCTGTTTTTT
NA,TRBD2,TRBV7-7,TRBJ2-5,CASSLDWGGQETQYF,TGTGCCAGCAGCTTGGACTGGGGGGGGCAAGAGACCCAGTACTTC
few,NA,TRBV15,TRBJ1-1,CATKQGMNTEAFF,TGTGCCACCAAACAGGGTATGAACACTGAAGCTTTCTTT
NA,TRBD1,TRBV19,TRBJ1-4,CASSIDRGTGGEKLFF,TGTGCCAGTAGTATAGATCGGGGGACAGGGGGAGAGAAACTGTTTTTT
NA,TRBD2,TRBV5-1,TRBJ2-2,CASRTSGRPGELFF,TGCGCCAGCAGGACTAGCGGGAGACCCGGGGAGCTGTTTTTT
NA,NA,TRBV5-4,TRBJ2-1,CASSSGVGEQFF,TGTGCCAGCAGCTCAGGGGTTGGGGAGCAGTTCTTC
NA,NA,TRBV7-9,TRBJ2-2,CASSADTGELFF,TGTGCCAGTAGTGCGGACACCGGGGAGCTGTTTTTT
few,NA,TRBV7-5,TRBJ1-5,CARSLYSRLAQPQHF,TGTGCCAGAAGCTTATATTCCCGACTCGCCCAGCCCCAGCATTTT
NA,TRBD1,TRBV10-3,TRBJ1-1,CAIGDSGGSEAFF,TGTGCCATCGGGGACAGCGGAGGTTCTGAAGCTTTCTTT
NA,NA,TRBV11-3,TRBJ1-4,CASSRFGANNEKLFF,TGTGCCAGCAGTCGTTTTGGGGCAAATAATGAAAAACTGTTTTTT
NA,NA,TRBV11-2,TRBJ2-2,CASSTPLGRLTSNTGELFF,TGTGCCAGCAGCACCCCCCTGGGCAGATTAACATCGAACACCGGGGAGCTGTTTTTT
NA,TRBD1,TRBV19,TRBJ1-1,CASSPGQLTEAFF,TGTGCCAGTAGCCCGGGACAGCTAACAGAAGCTTTCTTT
once,NA,TRBV30,TRBJ1-6,CAWAISLGGSSPLHF,TGTGCCTGGGCCATCTCCCTAGGGGGTAGTTCACCCCTCCACTTT